This entry lists 10 T cell receptor beta chains sequenced from one sample in a study of blood T cell repertoires in COVID-19. Method: immunoSEQ multiplex PCR; TCRdb's copy keeps in-frame clones and lacks some. The sample has some 120,000 clones; approximately 77% are singletons. The sample taken for sequencing was peripheral blood. The origin of the receptors is a man of 80 years or more with acute or convalescent COVID-19.

The chain recombines TRBV4-3 with TRBJ2-3, with 11 bases lining up with TRBD2. Germline CDR1 reads LGHNA; CDR2 reads YSLEER. CDR3 length: 17 residues. The trim removed 3 bases at V and 1 base at J, leaving 6 bases unmatched. In DNA, the CDR3 is TGCGCCAGCAGCCAGGGTCTAGCGGGGGGAGGCACAGATACGCAGTATTTT. This codes for CASSQGLAGGGTDTQYF.

This rearrangement joins TRBV18 to TRBJ2-5, with 8 positions matching TRBD1. The CDR3 extends over 15 amino acids. Germline loops: CDR1 KGHSH, CDR2 LQKENI. Losses at the gene ends were 5 bases for V and 0 bases for J; bases not matched to a gene: 5. The CDR3 here is CASSDRTGYQETQYF. The CDR3 DNA follows: TGTGCCAGCTCAGACCGGACAGGGTACCAAGAGACCCAGTACTTC.

The chain is built from TRBV18 and TRBJ1-1; perhaps TRBD1 as D (6 bases). The length of the CDR3 is 15 residues. Trimming shortened V by 4 bases and J by 5 bases, and 17 bases separated the two germline ends. CDR1 and CDR2 (germline): KGHSH, LQKENI. The CDR3 region has the DNA TGTGCCAGCTCACTTGGTACAGGGCGATGGACTGAAGCTTTCTTT. It codes for CASSLGTGRWTEAFF. The full variable domain, in which reference TRBV18 and TRBJ1-1 provide the parts outside the CDR3, is NAGVMQNPRHLVRRRGQEARLRCSPMKGHSHVYWYRQLPEEGLKFMVYLQKENIIDESGMPKERFSAEFPKEGPSILRIQQVVRGDSAAYFCASSLGTGRWTEAFFGQGTRLTVV.

V is TRBV11-3 and J is TRBJ2-2; perhaps TRBD1 as D (5 bases). Trimming cost V 5 bases and J 5 bases, with 9 bases left between them. This CDR3 is built from 13 residues. Germline V gives CDR1 SGHNT, CDR2 YENEEA. DNA for the CDR3: TGTGCCAGCAGCACTGACAGAACCGGGGAGCTGTTTTTT. Its protein product is CASSTDRTGELFF.

The chain recombines TRBV5-1 with TRBJ2-5, with 10 bases that match TRBD2. V shed 2 bases and J 2 bases; nucleotides not matched to a gene: 12. The germline V gene encodes CDR1 SGHRS and CDR2 YFSETQ. This CDR3 has 18 amino acids. In nucleotides, the CDR3 is TGCGCCAGCAGCTTAGGCCGGGCTAGCGGGGGTTTTCAAGAGACCCAGTACTTC. Protein: CASSLGRASGGFQETQYF.

J is TRBJ2-7 and V is TRBV28; weak D call: TRBD2 (7 bases). Germline loops: CDR1 MDHEN, CDR2 SYDVKM. Trimming stripped 6 bases from V and 2 bases from J, with 14 bases between. The CDR3 has 14 residues. This chain's CDR3 is CASSYTGTTYEQYF. CDR3 in DNA: TGTGCCAGCAGCTACACAGGGACTACCTACGAGCAGTACTTC.

The CDR3 DNA follows: TGTGCCAGCAGTTTCGTCCAGGGGGCAACGAACACTGAAGCTTTCTTT. It is translated as CASSFVQGATNTEAFF. The chain uses TRBV28 and TRBJ1-1, with 8 positions matching TRBD1. V trimming: 3 bases; J trimming: 1 base; junction bases outside the gene matches: 7. This CDR3 comprises 16 residues. Per the germline V gene, CDR1 is MDHEN and CDR2 is SYDVKM.

This clone was seen a handful of times. The chain links TRBV5-1 to TRBJ2-4; 8 bases agree with TRBD1. The CDR3 extends over 14 amino acids. Germline-derived CDR1 and CDR2 are SGHRS and YFSETQ. J lost 5 bases, V lost 4 bases, and 5 bases had no gene match. The CDR3 spells CASSRQGTENIQYF. DNA of the CDR3: TGCGCCAGCAGCCGACAGGGGACTGAAAACATTCAGTACTTC.

The chain links TRBV6-5 to TRBJ2-7; D perhaps matches TRBD1 (5 bases). This CDR3 region has 16 residues. V lost 0 bases and J lost 4, with 16 bases in between. Per germline, CDR1 MNHEY and CDR2 SVGAGI. CDR3 region: CASSYSKAGFGYEQYF. The CDR3 coding sequence is TGTGCCAGCAGTTACTCGAAGGCAGGGTTTGGGTACGAGCAGTACTTC.

This clone was seen only once. The rearrangement uses TRBV27 and TRBJ1-6; D remains ambiguous. Per the germline V gene, CDR1 is MNHEY and CDR2 is SMNVEV (reference sequence). There are 15 residues in the CDR3. The V end lost 4 bases, the J end lost 6 bases, and 13 bases lay between the germline ends. CDR3 nucleotide sequence: TGTGCCAGCAGTTCTAGGGAGGTCCTTAATTCACCCCTCCACTTT. Its protein is CASSSREVLNSPLHF.